A single sample gave rise to the 26 T cell receptor beta chains below, sequenced in a study of post-analysis software for immune sequencing data. The study's findings and limits: Among 5 or 6 TRBV segments more frequent in patients than controls were TRBV5-6, TRBV5-1 and TRBV20-1.

No cognate antigen is known for these TCRs. Prepared TCR beta cDNA libraries contained unique molecular identifiers. TCRdb independently ran MiXCR on the PCR reads; one entry per CDR3 protein. The sample carries hundreds of thousands of distinct CDR3 sequences, about 53% recorded once. Sequencing was carried out using blood. Receptors were obtained from a girl aged 10 to 17 with multiple sclerosis.

The chain is built from TRBV5-1 and TRBJ1-1; possibly TRBD1 for D (5 bases). The V gene lost 7 bases and the J gene lost 8 bases, with 18 bases spanning the gap. Per the germline V gene, CDR1 is SGHRS and CDR2 is YFSETQ. The CDR3 contains 13 residues. CDR3: CASQRQSGAEAFF. The CDR3 coding sequence is TGCGCCAGCCAACGACAGTCTGGGGCAGAAGCTTTCTTT. The full variable domain, rest sourced from reference TRBV5-1 and TRBJ1-1, is KAGVTQTPRYLIKTRGQQVTLSCSPISGHRSVSWYQQTPGQGLQFLFEYFSETQRNKGNFPGRFSGRQFSNSRSEMNVSTLELGDSALYLCASQRQSGAEAFFGQGTRLTVV.

This rearrangement joins TRBV5-1 to TRBJ2-3; 14 nucleotides line up with TRBD2. Unmatched junction bases numbered 4, after V lost 5 bases and J lost 2 bases. The CDR3 consists of 16 residues. Per the germline V gene, CDR1 is SGHRS and CDR2 is YFSETQ. The CDR3 here is CASRRTSGGPTDTQYF. In nucleotides, the CDR3 is TGCGCCAGCAGGCGGACTAGCGGGGGGCCCACAGATACGCAGTATTTT. The entire variable domain, with the rest obtained from reference TRBV5-1 and TRBJ2-3, is as follows: KAGVTQTPRYLIKTRGQQVTLSCSPISGHRSVSWYQQTPGQGLQFLFEYFSETQRNKGNFPGRFSGRQFSNSRSEMNVSTLELGDSALYLCASRRTSGGPTDTQYFGPGTRLTVL.

The chain uses TRBV12-3 or TRBV12-4 and TRBJ2-4; tentatively, D is TRBD2 (6 bases). Trimming pared 1 base from V and 4 bases from J, leaving 11 bases between. The CDR3 spans 15 residues. The DNA for the CDR3 is TGTGCCAGCAGTTTAGTTCTGGCGGGGAAAAACATTCAGTACTTC. Its translation is CASSLVLAGKNIQYF.

Only a few counts were recorded for this clonotype. The chain carries TRBV6-5 and TRBJ1-4; 9 bases agree with TRBD1. Germline assignment: CDR1 MNHEY and CDR2 SVGAGI. J gave up 3 bases and V 6 bases, and 8 bases lay outside the gene matches. This CDR3 contains 16 residues. CDR3 DNA sequence: TGTGCCAGCAGGACGGGACAGGGTCTGGCTAATGAAAAACTGTTTTTT. This encodes CASRTGQGLANEKLFF.

The CDR3 sequence: CASSQETGGADTQYF. For the CDR3, the DNA is TGTGCCAGCAGCCAAGAGACGGGAGGCGCAGATACGCAGTATTTT. J is TRBJ2-3 and V is TRBV14; 7 positions agree with TRBD2. V shed 0 bases and J 4 bases; nucleotides not matched to a gene: 4. Germline V gene lookup returns CDR1 SGHDN and CDR2 FVKESK. The CDR3 is 15 residues long.

The gene calls are TRBV20-1 and TRBJ2-7; TRBD2 agrees at 11 bases. Germline V gene data show CDR1 as DFQATT and CDR2 as SNEGSKA (reference sequence). The CDR3 extends over 13 amino acids. The V gene end was trimmed by 6 bases and the J gene end by 4 bases; junction bases not matched to a gene: 5. Written as DNA, the CDR3 is TGCAGTGCCCAGGGACTAGCGGAATACGAGCAGTACTTC. This encodes CSAQGLAEYEQYF.

This chain uses TRBV20-1 with TRBJ1-1; no definite D call. The CDR3 length is 12 residues. V lost 6 bases to trimming and J lost 3 bases, with 11 bases between them. Germline lookup yields CDR1 DFQATT and CDR2 SNEGSKA (reference sequence). The CDR3 sequence is CSATRLHTEAFF. CDR3 DNA: TGCAGTGCCACCAGGCTCCACACTGAAGCTTTCTTT.

A few counts support this clonotype. V is TRBV24-1 and J is TRBJ1-5, with 7 bases matching TRBD1. This CDR3 region has 16 residues. CDR1 and CDR2 (germline): KGHDR, SFDVKD. V dropped 3 bases and J dropped 0; count of bases not matched to a gene: 4. CDR3 DNA sequence: TGTGCCACCAGTGATGGGACAGACCTTAGCAATCAGCCCCAGCATTTT. It is translated as CATSDGTDLSNQPQHF.

The chain has TRBV11-2 and TRBJ2-1; 10 bases line up with TRBD2. The length of the CDR3 is 23 residues. CDR1 is SGHAT, CDR2 FQNNGV, per germline. Germline trimming cut 6 bases from V and 0 bases from J; bases unmatched to any gene: 26. CDR3 sequence (DNA): TGTGCCAGCAGTCCCTCTAGCGGGAGTCCCTTCGGGGGGATAATGAGCTCCTACAATGAGCAGTTCTTC. It specifies CASSPSSGSPFGGIMSSYNEQFF.

The table lists this clonotype with a few counts. The chain couples TRBV12-5 to TRBJ2-5; 7 nucleotides agree with TRBD1. This CDR3 has 18 amino acids. The ends lost 6 bases at V and 0 bases at J; junction bases unmatched: 16. Germline V gene sequence: CDR1 LGHNT, CDR2 FRNRAP. CDR3 in amino acids: CASGEHSRGLGYQETQYF. The CDR3 nucleotides read TGTGCTAGTGGGGAACATAGTAGGGGGCTGGGGTACCAAGAGACCCAGTACTTC.

The V call is TRBV10-3, the J call TRBJ2-5, with TRBD2 identical over 11 bases. Trimming cost V 2 bases and J 9 bases; bases outside gene matches: 14. The CDR3 runs to 17 residues. Per the germline V gene, CDR1 is ENHRY and CDR2 is SYGVKD. CDR3 loop: CAISESSVASGRWSQYF. CDR3 DNA sequence: TGTGCCATCAGTGAGAGCAGTGTGGCTAGCGGGAGGTGGTCCCAGTACTTC.

V and J are TRBV12-3 or TRBV12-4 and TRBJ2-1, with 12 positions matching TRBD2. Unmatched junction bases numbered 8, after V lost 5 bases and J lost 0 bases. The CDR3 covers 18 residues. The CDR3 nucleotides read TGTGCCAGCAGTCAGAGGACTAGCGGGGTTCTCTCCTACAATGAGCAGTTCTTC. Protein: CASSQRTSGVLSYNEQFF.

This clonotype was seen only a few times. CDR3 in DNA: TGCGCCAGCAGCCACTTGGGGAGAGAGACCCAGTACTTC. It encodes CASSHLGRETQYF. The chain uses TRBV4-1 and TRBJ2-5, with a possible D match to TRBD2 (5 bases). Germline V gene lookup returns CDR1 MGHRA and CDR2 YSYEKL. The CDR3 has 13 amino acids. V was trimmed by 3 bases and J by 4 bases, leaving 9 bases between them.

The chain joins TRBV7-9 to TRBJ1-2; D is uncertain. CDR1 SEHNR and CDR2 FQNEAQ come from the germline V gene (reference sequence). Trimming pared 0 bases from V and 2 bases from J, leaving 7 bases between. This CDR3 has 14 amino acids. CDR3 in DNA: TGTGCCAGCAGCTTAGCCCTCGAAAACTATGGCTACACCTTC. This translates into CASSLALENYGYTF.

The chain recombines TRBV7-2 with TRBJ2-7, with D maybe TRBD1 (5 bases). The length of the CDR3 is 16 residues. V gave up 0 bases and J gave up 7 bases, with 19 bases separating them. The V gene's germline CDR1 is SGHTA and CDR2 FQGNSA. This chain's CDR3 is CASSLAWQGVSNEQYF. The CDR3 region has the DNA TGTGCCAGCAGCTTAGCATGGCAGGGCGTTTCCAATGAGCAGTACTTC. Full variable domain (missing parts from reference TRBV7-2 and TRBJ2-7): GAGVSQSPSNKVTEKGKDVELRCDPISGHTALYWYRQSLGQGLEFLIYFQGNSAPDKSGLPSDRFSAERTGGSVSTLTIQRTQQEDSAVYLCASSLAWQGVSNEQYFGPGTRLTVT.

This clonotype has more than one count but fewer than ten. CDR3 sequence reads: CASSNRAIVNHEQYF. In DNA, the CDR3 is TGTGCCAGCAGCAATAGGGCAATTGTGAACCACGAGCAGTACTTC. The genes are TRBV28 and TRBJ2-7; D gene ambiguous. The germline V and J ends were trimmed by 6 bases and 5 bases, with 20 bases remaining between them. The germline V gene has CDR1 MDHEN and CDR2 SYDVKM. CDR3 size: 15 residues.

In its sample, this clonotype was seen once. The gene calls are TRBV4-1 and TRBJ2-7, with D tentatively TRBD1 or TRBD2 (5 bases each). CDR1 MGHRA and CDR2 YSYEKL come from the germline V gene. Deletions cut 0 bases from V and 6 bases from J, with 12 bases between. CDR3 size: 14 residues. The DNA of the CDR3 is TGCGCCAGCAGCCAAGAGGGACCTTTTCGCGAGCAGTACTTC. It encodes CASSQEGPFREQYF.

The V and J genes are TRBV12-3 or TRBV12-4 and TRBJ2-3, with 9 positions matching TRBD2. CDR3 length: 15 residues. The trim removed 3 bases at V and 3 bases at J, leaving 4 bases unmatched. The CDR3: CASSFSSGRTDTQYF. In DNA form, the CDR3 reads TGTGCCAGCAGTTTCAGTAGCGGGAGAACAGATACGCAGTATTTT.

The chain has TRBV6-5 and TRBJ2-1, with 12 nucleotides matching TRBD1. The CDR3 extends over 16 amino acids. Germline values: CDR1 MNHEY, CDR2 SVGAGI. Germline trimming cut 6 bases from V and 7 bases from J; bases unmatched to any gene: 10. This CDR3 reads CASSPGWDRGRNEQFF. The CDR3 nucleotides are TGTGCCAGCAGCCCCGGTTGGGACAGGGGGCGAAATGAGCAGTTCTTC.

This clonotype has more than one count but fewer than ten. A read error may produce the germline difference seen at one junction end. This rearrangement joins TRBV29-1 to TRBJ2-7; D is ambiguous. The CDR3 covers 11 residues. CDR1 is SQVTM and CDR2 is ANQGSEA in the germline V gene. The CDR3 nucleotides read TGCAACGTTTACCGGGCCCCGTTGTGGTACTTC. Its translation: CNVYRAPLWYF.

This rearrangement joins TRBV29-1 to TRBJ1-2, with 7 bases matching TRBD1. Germline V lookup: CDR1 SQVTM, CDR2 ANQGSEA. With V trimmed by 5 bases and J by 8 bases, 5 bases remained unmatched. The length of the CDR3 is 11 residues. CDR3 bases: TGCAGCGTTCTAGGACAGGCAGGCTACACCTTC. Encoded protein: CSVLGQAGYTF. The full variable domain, with the rest looked up from reference TRBV29-1 and TRBJ1-2, is SAVISQKPSRDICQRGTSLTIQCQVDSQVTMMFWYRQQPGQSLTLIATANQGSEATYESGFVIDKFPISRPNLTFSTLTVSNMSPEDSSIYLCSVLGQAGYTFGSGTRLTVV.

This chain uses TRBV20-1 with TRBJ2-5, with 11 bases aligning to TRBD2. Germline values: CDR1 DFQATT, CDR2 SNEGSKA (reference sequence). J was trimmed by 6 bases and V by 7 bases; bases with no gene match: 4. The CDR3 length is 12 residues. The CDR3 reads CSGWTSGQTQYF. The DNA for the CDR3 is TGCAGTGGCTGGACTAGCGGGCAGACCCAGTACTTC.

The chain is built from TRBV5-5 and TRBJ2-1, with TRBD2 identical over 7 bases. The CDR3 has 14 amino acids. Germline V CDR1 and CDR2: SGHKS, YYEKEE (reference sequence). V lost 5 bases, J lost 6 bases, and 8 bases stayed unmatched. The CDR3 DNA follows: TGTGCCAGCAGTCGGGCGGTAGCGGGCAATGAGCAGTTCTTC. Its protein product is CASSRAVAGNEQFF.

This chain connects TRBV6-5 to TRBJ1-5; D not certain. This CDR3 comprises 13 residues. V was trimmed by 1 base and J by 9 bases, leaving 10 bases between them. The germline V gene encodes CDR1 MNHEY and CDR2 SVGAGI. The CDR3 coding sequence is TGTGCCAGCAGTTACTGGCCCAAGGGGCCCCAGCATTTT. It encodes CASSYWPKGPQHF.

This clonotype occurred a few times. This chain uses TRBV7-9 with TRBJ2-7; TRBD2 agrees at 9 bases. V shed 4 bases, J shed 2 bases, and the junction held 3 bases outside the gene matches. Germline-derived CDR1 and CDR2 are SEHNR and FQNEAQ (reference sequence). The CDR3 totals 14 residues. CDR3 protein: CASSSGLATYEQYF. The CDR3 DNA follows: TGTGCCAGCAGCTCGGGACTAGCTACCTACGAGCAGTACTTC.

This sequence joins TRBV5-1 and TRBJ1-5, with TRBD1 matching over 9 bases. The germline V gene encodes CDR1 SGHRS and CDR2 YFSETQ. This CDR3 has 15 amino acids. Trimming took 0 bases from V and 3 from J; bases not matched to a gene: 1. The CDR3, as DNA: TGCGCCAGCAGCTTGGGGACAGGGGACAATCAGCCCCAGCATTTT. Protein: CASSLGTGDNQPQHF.